This TCR beta chain was identified in a study of T cell responses to AZD1222 COVID-19 vaccine. Looking at the study overall: Second-dose recipients at about 4 or about 12 weeks were treated as one pooled group. Study-wide points: The study reported that nearly half of spike-specific TCRs target unmutated variant regions.

Data came from immunoSEQ multiplex PCR; TCRdb stores just in-frame clones and leaves some out. The sample gives 140,000 or so clones, about 92% of which show up once; under 2% is in the top ten. V was cut by 1 base and J by 3 bases, with 6 bases left in between. CDR3 length equals 13 residues. Germline lookup yields CDR1 MNHEY and CDR2 SVGAGI. Turning to this clone: No antigen is known for it.

This receptor was obtained from an adult in good health. This rearrangement joins TRBV6-5 to TRBJ1-1; D remains ambiguous. The sample here was peripheral blood, taken on day 0 of AZD1222 vaccination. The CDR3 here is CASSYFPYTEAFF. CDR3 in DNA: TGTGCCAGCAGTTACTTCCCATACACTGAAGCTTTCTTT.